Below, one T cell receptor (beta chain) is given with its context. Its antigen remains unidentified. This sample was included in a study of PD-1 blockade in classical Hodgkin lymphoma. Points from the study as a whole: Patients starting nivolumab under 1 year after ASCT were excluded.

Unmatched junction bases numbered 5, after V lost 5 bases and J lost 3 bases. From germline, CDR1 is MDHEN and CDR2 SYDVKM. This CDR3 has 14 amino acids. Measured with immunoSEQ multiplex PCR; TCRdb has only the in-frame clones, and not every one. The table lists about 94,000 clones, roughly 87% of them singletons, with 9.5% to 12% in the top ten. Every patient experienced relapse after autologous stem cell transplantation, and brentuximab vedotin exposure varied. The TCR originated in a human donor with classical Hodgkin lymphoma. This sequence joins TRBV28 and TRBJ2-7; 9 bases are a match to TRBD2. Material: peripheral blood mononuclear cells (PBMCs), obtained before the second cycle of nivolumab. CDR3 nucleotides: TGTGCCAGCAGTCTGAATAGCGGGAGCTACGAGCAGTACTTC. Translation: CASSLNSGSYEQYF. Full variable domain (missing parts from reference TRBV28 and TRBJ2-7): DVKVTQSSRYLVKRTGEKVFLECVQDMDHENMFWYRQDPGLGLRLIYFSYDVKMKEKGDIPEGYSVSREKKERFSLILESASTNQTSMYLCASSLNSGSYEQYFGPGTRLTVT.